A single sample gave rise to the 4 T cell receptor beta chains below, sequenced in a study of T cells in localized non-small cell lung cancer. The assay was immunoSEQ multiplex PCR, and TCRdb's table has in-frame clones only and misses some. The sample holds almost 65,000 clones, around 90% seen once. The sequencing here drew on peripheral blood, taken before any cancer treatment. The receptors derive from a woman between 35 and 70 years old with stage I lung adenocarcinoma.

V gene TRBV4-3 combines with J gene TRBJ2-3, with D possibly being TRBD2 (6 bases). The CDR3 runs 18 residues. CDR1 is LGHNA, CDR2 YSLEER, per germline. The germline V and J ends were trimmed by 2 bases and 2 bases, with 20 bases remaining between them. The CDR3 is CASSQSALGGMPTDTQYF. CDR3 bases: TGCGCCAGCAGCCAATCGGCTCTAGGCGGGATGCCCACAGATACGCAGTATTTT.

The chain is built from TRBV19 and TRBJ2-5; maybe TRBD1 (7 bases). V lost 7 bases and J lost 1, with 10 bases in between. The CDR3 has 13 amino acids. Germline assignment: CDR1 LNHDA and CDR2 SQIVND (reference sequence). Here the CDR3 DNA reads TGTGCCAGTACAGGGGGGTTCCAAGAGACCCAGTACTTC. It codes for CASTGGFQETQYF.

The chain joins TRBV4-2 to TRBJ2-3; D gene uncertain. V lost 0 bases and J 8 bases, leaving 18 bases between the germline ends. The germline CDR1 and CDR2 sequences are LGHNA and YNFKEQ. The CDR3 length is 16 residues. The CDR3 loop reads CASSQDRWAREGTQYF. For the CDR3, the DNA is TGTGCCAGCAGCCAAGACCGTTGGGCCCGAGAAGGTACGCAGTATTTT.

The chain has TRBV18 and TRBJ1-1, with 11 bases lining up with TRBD1. The CDR3 runs to 16 residues. After removal of 1 base from V and 3 bases from J, the junction contained 4 bases not matched to a gene. Germline V lookup: CDR1 KGHSH, CDR2 LQKENI. In DNA form, the CDR3 reads TGTGCCAGCTCACCACAGGACAGGGGGCCCGACACTGAAGCTTTCTTT. This gives the protein CASSPQDRGPDTEAFF.